This T cell receptor beta chain was sequenced for a study of T cell responses to AZD1222 COVID-19 vaccine (dated by TCRdb to the early 2020s). Concerning the study at large: Because spike-specific TCR depth and breadth did not differ between the two schedules, AZD1222 recipients who got a second dose at roughly 4 weeks were pooled with those who got a second dose at roughly 12 weeks. TCR sequencing covered 230 or so trial participants: 207 given two doses of AZD1222 and 26 given two doses of MenACWY control vaccine. Trial participants were enrolled into age subgroups of 18-55, 56-69 and 70-plus years, which contained roughly 150, 30 and 60 TCR-sequenced participants, respectively. The investigation overall reported the following: Reportedly, close to half of the unique spike-specific TCRs recognized epitopes lying outside the regions that are mutated in the B.1.351 and B.1.1.7 variants. Conclusions about previously exposed vaccinees were limited because only six AZD1222 recipients were SARS-CoV-2 seropositive at baseline. Participants were mostly white British and included more females than males, and it was suggested by the authors that clonal diversity may have been underestimated. Because no day 14 peak-response samples were available, the repertoires could be characterized only after the peak T cell response. After two AZD1222 doses, spike-specific TCR breadth and depth were significantly higher than at day 0 and than in MenACWY recipients. The whole spike protein was spanned by vaccine-associated CD4 TCRs, and dominant responses were seen in regions 160-218 and 743-854. In the small 56-69-year group, the increase in depth fell short of significance, most likely because of low power.

V loses 1 base of germline sequence and J loses 5 bases, and the interval between the two ends is 9 bases. CDR1 SQVTM and CDR2 ANQGSEA were looked up in the germline V gene. Inclusive of the bounding cysteine and phenylalanine, the CDR3 is 13 residues long. Solely the CDR3 DNA is kept, with 39 bases framed from the first base. Reading the label with the study, this specimen's time point is: baseline before first vaccination. Vaccinee samples were obtained from the UK trials COV001 and COV002, which included a single-blind randomized controlled phase 2/3 trial of AZD1222 (ChAdOx1 nCoV-19) in healthy adults. Trial participant PBMC samples were collected at day 0 and day 28 after the second dose for TCRbeta chain sequencing. About this clone itself: Its antigen remains undetermined. No much larger clone exists at a distance of one base, and base qualities are not known.

The CDR3 regions of human TCRbeta chains were analyzed by immunosequencing. Turning to the authors' computational methods: TCRs in the repertoires were matched against a reference library of SARS-CoV-2-specific TCRs that had been generated with the MIRA antigen-specificity platform. Breadth was defined as the fraction of unique TCRs that were SARS-CoV-2-associated. Depth was defined as the fraction of total T cells that were SARS-CoV-2-associated. Using the MIRA data, every spike-specific TCR was mapped to the spike region that the TCR reacted to and assigned to either a CD4 or a CD8 class. Log10-transformed breadth and depth values were compared by one-way ANOVA with Sidak's multiple comparisons tests. TCRdb holds this immuneACCESS table with in-frame rearrangements only. Some clones are missing; in checked studies, unresolved V genes explain under half, and the rest has no known cause. The V and J calls and clone size are taken from that table; D and trimming were inferred from the DNA. The sample records approximately 92,000 clones, around 90% of which are singletons. Of the sample, under 3.5% falls within the top ten clones.

Here the sequenced sample was peripheral blood, taken on day 0 of AZD1222 vaccination. The sequence is built from TRBV29-1 and TRBJ1-5, with no reliable assignment of the D segment. This clonotype originated in an adult in good health. The CDR3 protein is CSVEAARDQPQHF. Read as DNA, the sequence is TGCAGCGTTGAAGCCGCGAGAGATCAGCCCCAGCATTTT.